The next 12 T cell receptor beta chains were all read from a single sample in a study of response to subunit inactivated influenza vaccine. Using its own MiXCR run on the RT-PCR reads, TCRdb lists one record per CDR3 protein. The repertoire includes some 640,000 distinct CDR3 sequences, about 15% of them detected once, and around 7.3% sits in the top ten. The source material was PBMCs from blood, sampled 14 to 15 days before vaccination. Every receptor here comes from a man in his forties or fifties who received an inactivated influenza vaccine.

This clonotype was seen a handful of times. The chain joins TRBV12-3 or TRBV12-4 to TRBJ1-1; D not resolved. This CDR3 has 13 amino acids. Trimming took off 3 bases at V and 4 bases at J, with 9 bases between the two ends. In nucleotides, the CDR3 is TGTGCCAGCAGTTTTGCCTGGAGCACTGAAGCTTTCTTT. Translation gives CASSFAWSTEAFF.

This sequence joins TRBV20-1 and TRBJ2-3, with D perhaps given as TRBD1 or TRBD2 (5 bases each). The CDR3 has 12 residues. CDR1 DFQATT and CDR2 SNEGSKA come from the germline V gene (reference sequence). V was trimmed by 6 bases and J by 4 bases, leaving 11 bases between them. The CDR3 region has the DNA TGCAGTGCAACCGGGACGGCAGATACGCAGTATTTT. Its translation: CSATGTADTQYF.

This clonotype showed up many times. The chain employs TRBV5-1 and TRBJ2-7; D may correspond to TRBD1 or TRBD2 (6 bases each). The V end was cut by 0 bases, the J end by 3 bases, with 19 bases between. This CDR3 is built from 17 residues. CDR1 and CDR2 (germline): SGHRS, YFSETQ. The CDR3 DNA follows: TGCGCCAGCAGCTTGGAAAAAGTCCGGGGGCATTTCTACGAGCAGTACTTC. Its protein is CASSLEKVRGHFYEQYF.

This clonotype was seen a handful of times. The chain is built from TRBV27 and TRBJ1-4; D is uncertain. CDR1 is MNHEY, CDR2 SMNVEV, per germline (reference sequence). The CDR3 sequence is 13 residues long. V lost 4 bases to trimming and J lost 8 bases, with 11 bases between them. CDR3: CASSSIPGEKLFF. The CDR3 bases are TGTGCCAGCAGTTCAATCCCGGGGGAAAAACTGTTTTTT.

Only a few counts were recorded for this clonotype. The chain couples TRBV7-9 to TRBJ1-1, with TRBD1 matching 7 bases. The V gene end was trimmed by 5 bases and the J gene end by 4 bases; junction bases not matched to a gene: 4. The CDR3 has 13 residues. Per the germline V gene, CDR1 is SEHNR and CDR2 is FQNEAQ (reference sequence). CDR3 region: CASSREGATEAFF. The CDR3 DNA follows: TGTGCCAGCAGCAGGGAGGGGGCCACTGAAGCTTTCTTT.

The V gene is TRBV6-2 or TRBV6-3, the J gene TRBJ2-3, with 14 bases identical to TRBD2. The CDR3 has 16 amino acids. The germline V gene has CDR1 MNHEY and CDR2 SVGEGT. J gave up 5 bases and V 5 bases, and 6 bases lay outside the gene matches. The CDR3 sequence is CASSPRGLAGGDTQYF. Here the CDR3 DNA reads TGTGCCAGCAGTCCACGAGGACTAGCGGGAGGAGATACGCAGTATTTT.

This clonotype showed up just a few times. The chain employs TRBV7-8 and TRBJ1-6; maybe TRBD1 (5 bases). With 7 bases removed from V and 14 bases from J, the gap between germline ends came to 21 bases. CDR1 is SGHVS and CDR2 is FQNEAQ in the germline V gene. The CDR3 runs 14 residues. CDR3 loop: CASTPGGDQVSLHF. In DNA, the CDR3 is TGTGCCAGCACCCCGGGTGGGGACCAGGTGTCCCTCCACTTT.

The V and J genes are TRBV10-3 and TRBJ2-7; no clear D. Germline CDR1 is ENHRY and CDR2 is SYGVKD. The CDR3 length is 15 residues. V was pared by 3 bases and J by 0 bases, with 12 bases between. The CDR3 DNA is TGTGCCATCAGTGAAGGCGGCTTGAGCTCCTACGAGCAGTACTTC. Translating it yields CAISEGGLSSYEQYF.

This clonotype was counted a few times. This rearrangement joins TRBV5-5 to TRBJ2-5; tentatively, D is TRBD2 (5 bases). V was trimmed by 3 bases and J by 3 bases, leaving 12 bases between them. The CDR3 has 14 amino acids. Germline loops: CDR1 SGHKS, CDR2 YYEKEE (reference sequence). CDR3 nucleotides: TGTGCCAGCAGCTCGACTACGCGAGAAGAGACCCAGTACTTC. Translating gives CASSSTTREETQYF.

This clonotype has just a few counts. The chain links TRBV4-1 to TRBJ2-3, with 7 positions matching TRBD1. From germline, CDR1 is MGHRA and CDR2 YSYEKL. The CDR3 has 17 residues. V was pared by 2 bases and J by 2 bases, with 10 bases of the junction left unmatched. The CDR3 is CASSQIGPGGVTDTQYF. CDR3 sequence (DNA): TGCGCCAGCAGCCAAATTGGGCCAGGGGGTGTCACAGATACGCAGTATTTT.

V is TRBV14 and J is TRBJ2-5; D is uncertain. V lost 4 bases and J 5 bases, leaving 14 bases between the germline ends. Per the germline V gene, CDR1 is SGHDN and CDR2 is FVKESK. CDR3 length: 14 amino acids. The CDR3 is CASSPTLRGETQYF. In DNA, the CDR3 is TGTGCCAGCAGCCCCACCCTGCGTGGGGAGACCCAGTACTTC.

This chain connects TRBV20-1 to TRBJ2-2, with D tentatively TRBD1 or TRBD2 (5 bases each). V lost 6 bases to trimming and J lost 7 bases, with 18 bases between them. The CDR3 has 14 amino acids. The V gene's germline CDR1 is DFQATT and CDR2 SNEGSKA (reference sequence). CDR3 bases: TGCAGTGCCAGCAAGGGACCCCAAGGCGGGGAGCTGTTTTTT. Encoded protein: CSASKGPQGGELFF.